The entry that follows covers one T cell receptor (beta chain) sequence. Template was genomic DNA; TCR beta CDR3 amplified in two multiplex PCR rounds. Every TRBV and TRBJ gene had its own specific primer in first-round PCR. TCRdb re-called the multiplex PCR reads with MiXCR, one entry per CDR3 protein. The sample gives approximately 25,000 distinct CDR3 sequences, about 41% of which show up once; less than 40% is in the top ten. This sample is part of a study of prognosis after radiotherapy for stage I lung cancer. This clonotype was obtained from a donor of 50 years or more with non-small cell lung cancer. The specimen comprised PBMCs, sampled before or after stereotactic body radiation therapy (not recorded which).

CDR3 DNA sequence: TGTGCCAGCAGGTGGACAGGGGGCGCGTCTGGCTACACCTTC. Translation gives CASRWTGGASGYTF. V gene TRBV28 combines with J gene TRBJ1-2; 11 bases are a match to TRBD1. Germline trimming cut 6 bases from V and 7 bases from J; bases unmatched to any gene: 7. CDR3 length: 14 amino acids. Germline V lookup: CDR1 MDHEN, CDR2 SYDVKM.